This paragraph covers one T cell receptor beta chain sequence. The antigen is not known. There are 15 residues in the CDR3. The J segment lost 1 base and the V segment lost 6 bases, leaving 5 bases of the junction unmatched. CDR1 DFQATT and CDR2 SNEGSKA come from the germline V gene (reference sequence). The authors ran a second PCR of 7 to 11 cycles using a sample-barcoded 5' primer and a J-beta primer mix. CDR3-containing paired-end reads numbering at least 2.5 million came from each sample. TCRdb re-called the 5' RACE reads with MiXCR, one entry per CDR3 protein. The repertoire holds around 1,000,000 distinct CDR3 sequences, with 35% to 45% as singletons. This entry is derived from a study of blood T cells in healthy people across ages. Overall study: Per two T cells, about one barcoded beta molecule was captured through template switching. Study observations and caveats: Those diversity estimates obtained from one million T cells were thought to be underestimates.

This receptor was obtained from a man in his late teens or twenties in good health. Sequencing was performed on blood. V usage is TRBV20-1 and J usage is TRBJ2-4, with TRBD2 matching over 11 bases. As DNA, the CDR3 is TGCAGTGCGAGTAGCGGGGGGGCTGCCAAAAACATTCAGTACTTC. Residues: CSASSGGAAKNIQYF.